This is a list of T cell receptor beta chains from one sample in a study of shared clonotypes between healthy human individuals. Sequencing was performed with immunoSEQ multiplex PCR; in TCRdb, only in-frame clones are kept and a portion is missing. The repertoire has 2 million to 3 million clones, 90% to 95% of them found once; the top ten carry 0.35% to 0.45%. Sequencing input: naive CD4+ T cells from PBMCs. These receptor sequences come from a man aged 18 to 29 in good health. Some clones in this sample may be carry-over from other donors' samples. Each CDR3 is given without its conserved first and last residue.

V gene: TRBV28
CDR3 protein: ASSLGGAGNQPQH

V gene: TRBV6-5
CDR3 protein: ASSYRAGYGYT

V gene: TRBV5-1
CDR3 protein: ASSLTGDRSEKLF

V gene: TRBV5-4
CDR3 protein: ASSQTGYTEAF

V gene: TRBV15
CDR3 protein: ATSKGEGMETQY

V gene: TRBV7-2
CDR3 protein: ASTPRTSGRAYEQY

V gene: TRBV19
CDR3 protein: ASSISDTSFYEQY

V gene: TRBV5-1
CDR3 protein: ASSPYTTLTSGRNYEQY

V gene: TRBV19
CDR3 protein: ASSIGGTVNEKLF

V gene: TRBV9
CDR3 protein: ASSGVVATPVGGYT

V gene: TRBV21-1
CDR3 protein: ASRAGRIEQF

V gene: TRBV15
CDR3 protein: ATSRDRDRETEAF

V gene: TRBV2
CDR3 protein: AKAPGQHTGELF

V gene: TRBV18
CDR3 protein: ASSAGTADGYT

V gene: TRBV5-1
CDR3 protein: ASSLFGRQETQY

V gene: TRBV28
CDR3 protein: ASTTSGRGYEQY

V gene: TRBV9
CDR3 protein: ASSVAVTEQF

V gene: TRBV5-1
CDR3 protein: ASSWQGPNEKLF

V gene: TRBV18
CDR3 protein: ASSPATTRDNEQF

V gene: TRBV9
CDR3 protein: ASSVYQGLAGGGGELF

V gene: TRBV29-1
CDR3 protein: SVDGPTEAF

V gene: TRBV7-3
CDR3 protein: ASAAGPQETQY

V gene: TRBV7-8
CDR3 protein: ASSLQTDTQY

V gene: TRBV11-3
CDR3 protein: ASSFGQVSGNTIY

V gene: TRBV6-6
CDR3 protein: ASSYPSGRSYEQY

V gene: TRBV28
CDR3 protein: ASSFLDETGGYT

V gene: TRBV6-5
CDR3 protein: ASSSEAGDHEQY

V gene: TRBV6-5
CDR3 protein: ASSYRDRGHGYT

V gene: TRBV6-6
CDR3 protein: ASSYVRSLEQY

V gene: TRBV20-1
CDR3 protein: SAKQGAMAF

V gene: TRBV7-2
CDR3 protein: ASSPPGAPLH

V gene: TRBV19
CDR3 protein: ASSNTISGNTIY

V gene: TRBV2
CDR3 protein: ASSEFSGGADTQY

V gene: TRBV14
CDR3 protein: ASSPGMAGPTTDTQY

V gene: TRBV30
CDR3 protein: AWIPRQGRAHN

V gene: TRBV5-1
CDR3 protein: ASSRDPPGGGQETQY

V gene: TRBV9
CDR3 protein: ASSVGAGGVLNEQF

V gene: TRBV19
CDR3 protein: ASRTTGLANIQY

V gene: TRBV5-4
CDR3 protein: ASSLSGRFNEKLF

V gene: TRBV11-1
CDR3 protein: ASSPPSGELF

V gene: TRBV5-1
CDR3 protein: ASKAGRTDTQY

V gene: TRBV18
CDR3 protein: ASSPPGIPYEQY

V gene: TRBV28
CDR3 protein: ASSLGRQPQH

V gene: TRBV7-2
CDR3 protein: ASSLGLADYYEQY

V gene: TRBV5-1
CDR3 protein: ASSFTSGGSTDTQY

V gene: TRBV14
CDR3 protein: ASSVTFRGGGAEQY

V gene: TRBV10-1
CDR3 protein: ASRPSGPSTDTQY

V gene: TRBV2
CDR3 protein: ASRARAETGELF

V gene: TRBV7-3
CDR3 protein: ASSRGLAGETQY

V gene: TRBV5-1
CDR3 protein: ASSFLGLAGDFTDTQY